What follows are 6 T cell receptor beta chains derived from one specimen sequenced in a study of blood T cell repertoires in COVID-19. Clones were read by immunoSEQ multiplex PCR, and TCRdb kept only the in-frame ones, dropping some. Found here are about 240,000 clones, 86% of them singletons; the top ten hold around 6.5%. Material: peripheral blood. The source of these receptors is a man in his sixties with acute or convalescent COVID-19.

The gene calls are TRBV5-6 and TRBJ2-1, with a weak D call TRBD1 (5 bases). The CDR3 is made up of 14 amino acids. Trimming pared 0 bases from V and 7 bases from J, leaving 11 bases between. Germline-derived CDR1 and CDR2 are SGHDT and YYEEEE. CDR3 sequence (DNA): TGTGCCAGCAGCTTGGCCAGGGCCTGGAATGAGCAGTTCTTC. Translating gives CASSLARAWNEQFF. The complete variable domain, with remaining parts taken from reference TRBV5-6 and TRBJ2-1, reads DAGVTQSPTHLIKTRGQQVTLRCSPKSGHDTVSWYQQALGQGPQFIFQYYEEEERQRGNFPDRFSGHQFPNYSSELNVNALLLGDSALYLCASSLARAWNEQFFGPGTRLTVL.

This clone was recorded only once. The rearrangement links TRBV9 to TRBJ2-2, with 9 bases that match TRBD1. The V and J ends lost 0 bases and 5 bases, in that order; junction bases with no gene match: 5. Per germline, CDR1 SGDLS and CDR2 YYNGEE. The CDR3 runs 16 residues. The DNA of the CDR3 is TGTGCCAGCAGCGTAGCTACAGGGGGCGCGACCGGGGAGCTGTTTTTT. It encodes CASSVATGGATGELFF.

V and J are TRBV6-6 and TRBJ1-6; 9 nucleotides line up with TRBD1. V lost 5 bases, J lost 0 bases, and 17 bases stayed unmatched. Germline CDR1 MNHNY, CDR2 SVGAGI (reference sequence). CDR3 length: 21 amino acids. Written as DNA, the CDR3 is TGTGCCAGCAGTCCGGGACAGGGACGGAGATTACCTAGCTCCTATAATTCACCCCTCCACTTT. It encodes CASSPGQGRRLPSSYNSPLHF.

V and J are TRBV2 and TRBJ2-7, with a weak D call TRBD1 (6 bases). The CDR3 is 14 amino acids. The ends were cut back, 2 bases at V and 3 bases at J, with 11 bases in the middle. The germline V gene encodes CDR1 SNHLY and CDR2 FYNNEI. The CDR3 protein is CASSETRGYYEQYF. Here the CDR3 DNA reads TGTGCCAGCAGTGAAACCAGGGGATACTACGAGCAGTACTTC.

The chain combines TRBV28 with TRBJ2-7; 9 nucleotides line up with TRBD1. J gave up 4 bases and V 4 bases, and 8 bases lay outside the gene matches. The germline V gene encodes CDR1 MDHEN and CDR2 SYDVKM. The CDR3 has 15 residues. Written as DNA, the CDR3 is TGTGCCAGCAGTTCACAGGGGGCGTTGAGGTACGAGCAGTACTTC. It yields the protein CASSSQGALRYEQYF.

The chain is built from TRBV5-8 and TRBJ2-7; the D is unclear. V was clipped by 5 bases and J by 4 bases, with 10 bases between them. The CDR3 length is 12 residues. From germline, CDR1 is SGHTS and CDR2 YDEGEE. Here the CDR3 reads CASSMTGYEQYF. CDR3 DNA: TGTGCCAGCAGTATGACGGGTTACGAGCAGTACTTC.